Listed below are T cell receptor beta chains from one sample, sequenced in a study of blood T cell repertoires in COVID-19. Sequencing used immunoSEQ multiplex PCR; TCRdb keeps in-frame clones, though not all of them. The table records fewer than 70,000 clones, about 81% of them present only once. Input material: peripheral blood. Every receptor here comes from a human donor in a cohort sampled during active COVID-19. The CDR3 runs from the conserved cysteine through the conserved F or W. Fields, in order: V gene, J gene, clone size, D gene, CDR3 protein, CDR3 DNA. A D gene is named only where the DNA matches it firmly. Not every row has a clone size; where given, it reads once, few, many or a size class.

v_call: TRBV7-9; j_call: TRBJ2-5; clone_size: -; d_call: -; cdr3_aa: CAGGYQETQYF; cdr3_nt: TGTGCCGGCGGTTACCAAGAGACCCAGTACTTC
v_call: TRBV9; j_call: TRBJ2-1; clone_size: -; d_call: TRBD2; cdr3_aa: CASSASSGVNEQFF; cdr3_nt: TGTGCCAGCAGCGCCTCTAGCGGGGTCAATGAGCAGTTCTTC
v_call: TRBV6-5; j_call: TRBJ2-7; clone_size: -; d_call: -; cdr3_aa: CASRSASYEQYF; cdr3_nt: TGTGCCAGCAGAAGCGCCTCCTACGAGCAGTACTTC
v_call: TRBV2; j_call: TRBJ1-3; clone_size: once; d_call: -; cdr3_aa: CASSENNKNTIYF; cdr3_nt: TGTGCCAGCAGTGAAAACAACAAAAACACCATATATTTT
v_call: TRBV27; j_call: TRBJ1-4; clone_size: -; d_call: -; cdr3_aa: CASSSTWTGNEKLFF; cdr3_nt: TGTGCCAGCAGTTCGACGTGGACGGGAAATGAAAAACTGTTTTTT
v_call: TRBV7-8; j_call: TRBJ1-5; clone_size: once; d_call: TRBD1; cdr3_aa: CASSPQGGRGNQPQHF; cdr3_nt: TGTGCCAGCAGCCCCCAGGGGGGTCGGGGCAATCAGCCCCAGCATTTT
v_call: TRBV9; j_call: TRBJ1-1; clone_size: -; d_call: TRBD1; cdr3_aa: CASSVAGTATEAFF; cdr3_nt: TGTGCCAGCAGCGTAGCTGGGACAGCCACTGAAGCTTTCTTT
v_call: TRBV29-1; j_call: TRBJ1-2; clone_size: -; d_call: -; cdr3_aa: CSVDTLSTETYGYTF; cdr3_nt: TGCAGCGTTGATACCCTTTCGACTGAAACTTATGGCTACACCTTC
v_call: TRBV28; j_call: TRBJ2-2; clone_size: -; d_call: -; cdr3_aa: CASSFLGELFF; cdr3_nt: TGTGCCAGCAGTTTCCTCGGGGAGCTGTTTTTT
v_call: TRBV1; j_call: TRBJ2-7; clone_size: -; d_call: -; cdr3_aa: CTSSQDRRFYEQYF; cdr3_nt: TGCACCAGCAGCCAAGATAGGAGGTTCTACGAGCAGTACTTC
v_call: TRBV6-4; j_call: TRBJ2-7; clone_size: -; d_call: -; cdr3_aa: CASGYVRRHYEQYF; cdr3_nt: TGTGCCAGCGGTTATGTGCGGCGCCACTACGAGCAGTACTTC
v_call: TRBV6-1; j_call: TRBJ1-2; clone_size: -; d_call: -; cdr3_aa: CASSEDLGYTF; cdr3_nt: TGTGCCAGCAGTGAGGACTTGGGCTACACCTTC
v_call: TRBV11-2; j_call: TRBJ2-1; clone_size: -; d_call: TRBD2; cdr3_aa: CASSPTSGSNEQFF; cdr3_nt: TGTGCCAGCAGCCCGACTAGCGGGAGCAATGAGCAGTTCTTC
v_call: TRBV7-9; j_call: TRBJ2-1; clone_size: -; d_call: -; cdr3_aa: CASSFSPITASYNEQFF; cdr3_nt: TGTGCCAGCAGCTTTTCTCCCATAACAGCCTCCTACAATGAGCAGTTCTTC
v_call: TRBV27; j_call: TRBJ1-6; clone_size: -; d_call: TRBD1; cdr3_aa: CASSLFPPGTGGGSPLHF; cdr3_nt: TGTGCCAGCAGTTTATTCCCGCCCGGGACAGGGGGTGGTTCACCCCTCCACTTT
v_call: TRBV7-9; j_call: TRBJ2-1; clone_size: -; d_call: TRBD2; cdr3_aa: CASSLASGGDYEQFF; cdr3_nt: TGTGCCAGCAGCTTAGCCAGCGGGGGCGATTATGAGCAGTTCTTC
v_call: TRBV28; j_call: TRBJ2-7; clone_size: -; d_call: -; cdr3_aa: CASRPRGGRYEQYF; cdr3_nt: TGTGCCAGCAGACCTAGAGGAGGTAGATACGAGCAGTACTTC
v_call: TRBV12-5; j_call: TRBJ2-3; clone_size: -; d_call: TRBD1; cdr3_aa: CASGLNRGRDTQYF; cdr3_nt: TGTGCTAGTGGTTTGAACAGGGGGCGGGATACGCAGTATTTT
v_call: TRBV9; j_call: TRBJ1-2; clone_size: -; d_call: TRBD1; cdr3_aa: CASSAERQGSNYGYTF; cdr3_nt: TGTGCCAGCAGCGCGGAGAGACAGGGATCCAACTATGGCTACACCTTC
v_call: TRBV6-6; j_call: TRBJ2-7; clone_size: few; d_call: -; cdr3_aa: CASSYGGGDEQYF; cdr3_nt: TGTGCCAGCAGTTACGGAGGGGGCGACGAGCAGTACTTC